The 14 T cell receptor beta chains listed next were all sequenced from one sample in a study of T cells after yellow fever vaccination. From the 5' RACE reads, TCRdb called clonotypes with MiXCR, one entry per CDR3 protein. The sample yields roughly 400,000 distinct CDR3 sequences, about 19% seen once. The sample in question was PBMCs, obtained before the yellow fever booster vaccination. The receptor set was obtained from a man younger than 35 who received the YFV17D yellow fever vaccine.

This clonotype has a handful of counts. This chain links TRBV5-1 with TRBJ2-3; 10 bases line up with TRBD2. Trimming took 1 base from V and 2 from J; bases not matched to a gene: 4. CDR3 size: 16 residues. Germline V lookup: CDR1 SGHRS, CDR2 YFSETQ. For the CDR3, the DNA is TGCGCCAGCAGCTTGTTGCTAGCGGGGGCCACAGATACGCAGTATTTT. Residues: CASSLLLAGATDTQYF. Complete variable domain (other parts from reference TRBV5-1 and TRBJ2-3): KAGVTQTPRYLIKTRGQQVTLSCSPISGHRSVSWYQQTPGQGLQFLFEYFSETQRNKGNFPGRFSGRQFSNSRSEMNVSTLELGDSALYLCASSLLLAGATDTQYFGPGTRLTVL.

This clonotype was detected only a few times. The chain carries TRBV20-1 and TRBJ1-1, with D possibly being TRBD1 (5 bases). This CDR3 has 15 residues. V lost 0 bases, J lost 6 bases, and 17 bases lay in between. CDR1 is DFQATT and CDR2 is SNEGSKA in the germline V gene (reference sequence). The DNA of the CDR3 is TGCAGTGCTAGAGATAGGGCGGAAAAGGGGCCTGAAGCTTTCTTT. Its protein product is CSARDRAEKGPEAFF.

In this sample, this clonotype turned up a few times. The J gene is TRBJ1-2, the V gene TRBV18, with D perhaps matching TRBD1 (5 bases). This CDR3 is 14 amino acids long. Trimming cost V 6 bases and J 4 bases, with 15 bases left between them. Germline V gives CDR1 KGHSH, CDR2 LQKENI. CDR3 DNA: TGTGCCAGCTCCCTCGGTGGGGCGGGCTATGGCTACACCTTC. Residues: CASSLGGAGYGYTF.

This chain links TRBV29-1 with TRBJ2-5; D is unclear. Germline-derived CDR1 and CDR2 are SQVTM and ANQGSEA. The CDR3 contains 12 residues. Trimming pared 7 bases from V and 4 bases from J, leaving 13 bases between. As DNA, the CDR3 is TGCAGCGCGTTACTCGAGACAGAGACCCAGTACTTC. The encoded protein is CSALLETETQYF.

The rearrangement joins TRBV12-3 or TRBV12-4 to TRBJ1-5; D is uncertain. The CDR3 spans 10 residues. The germline V and J ends were trimmed by 7 bases and 6 bases, with 4 bases remaining between them. CDR3 in amino acids: CASTPQPQHF. The CDR3 nucleotides read TGTGCCAGCACGCCTCAGCCCCAGCATTTT.

This clonotype was counted a few times. The rearrangement joins TRBV5-5 to TRBJ1-1; 12 bases line up with TRBD1. The CDR3 has 18 residues. After removal of 4 bases from V and 0 bases from J, the junction contained 10 bases not matched to a gene. Germline V gene data show CDR1 as SGHKS and CDR2 as YYEKEE (reference sequence). The CDR3 is CASSLRGDRGLVNTEAFF. The CDR3 nucleotides are TGTGCCAGCAGCCTCCGAGGGGACAGGGGGCTTGTGAACACTGAAGCTTTCTTT. The variable domain in full, with the rest retrieved from reference TRBV5-5 and TRBJ1-1, is DAGVTQSPTHLIKTRGQQVTLRCSPISGHKSVSWYQQVLGQGPQFIFQYYEKEERGRGNFPDRFSARQFPNYSSELNVNALLLGDSALYLCASSLRGDRGLVNTEAFFGQGTRLTVV.

The V call is TRBV7-2, the J call TRBJ2-1; TRBD1 matches at 8 bases. With 1 base clipped from V and 1 base from J, the junction kept 6 bases outside the gene matches. This CDR3 region has 17 residues. The germline V gene encodes CDR1 SGHTA and CDR2 FQGNSA. The CDR3 here is CASSLGFRDRSYNEQFF. CDR3 DNA sequence: TGTGCCAGCAGCTTAGGATTCCGGGACAGGTCCTACAATGAGCAGTTCTTC.

This chain connects TRBV7-2 to TRBJ2-5; no definite D call. Looked up from germline, CDR1 is SGHTA and CDR2 is FQGNSA. Trimming left V 5 bases short and J 1 base short, with 11 bases between. The CDR3 runs to 14 residues. The CDR3 region is CASSPLNIQETQYF. In nucleotides, the CDR3 is TGTGCCAGCAGCCCTCTAAACATCCAAGAGACCCAGTACTTC.

The V gene is TRBV18, the J gene TRBJ2-7; 9 nucleotides match TRBD1. CDR1 and CDR2 from the germline V gene are KGHSH and LQKENI. V shed 3 bases and J 2 bases; nucleotides not matched to a gene: 8. The CDR3 sequence is 16 residues long. In DNA, the CDR3 is TGTGCCAGCTCACCTGCTAGGACAGGGGTGACCTACGAGCAGTACTTC. It translates to CASSPARTGVTYEQYF.

This clonotype has more than one count but fewer than ten. The chain is built from TRBV7-9 and TRBJ1-3, with D maybe TRBD1 (5 bases). The CDR3 consists of 15 residues. V gave up 0 bases and J gave up 4 bases, with 10 bases separating them. Per germline, CDR1 SEHNR and CDR2 FQNEAQ (reference sequence). The CDR3 DNA follows: TGTGCCAGCAGCTTAGCTGGGGGATCCGGAAACACCATATATTTT. Protein sequence: CASSLAGGSGNTIYF.

The chain has TRBV5-1 and TRBJ1-2; D gene ambiguous. V lost 6 bases, J lost 3 bases, and 12 bases lay in between. This CDR3 spans 13 amino acids. CDR1 is SGHRS, CDR2 YFSETQ, per germline. The CDR3 DNA is TGCGCCAGCACCCCTGCTGGCGACTATGGCTACACCTTC. Encoded protein: CASTPAGDYGYTF.

This clonotype was detected ten times or more. The rearrangement uses TRBV10-3 and TRBJ2-7; D gene unclear. V was pared by 2 bases and J by 6 bases, with 14 bases between. CDR3 length: 14 residues. The germline V gene encodes CDR1 ENHRY and CDR2 SYGVKD. The CDR3, as DNA: TGTGCCATCAGTGAGAGACTTAACCCCCCCGAGCAGTACGTC. Protein sequence: CAISERLNPPEQYV.

The chain has TRBV7-2 and TRBJ1-5; possible D gene TRBD1, 6 bases. The CDR3 extends over 13 amino acids. The germline V gene encodes CDR1 SGHTA and CDR2 FQGNSA. V was shortened by 6 bases and J by 7 bases, with 13 bases between the two germline ends. The chain's CDR3 is CASSTQGDQPQHF. In nucleotides, the CDR3 is TGTGCCAGCAGTACACAGGGTGACCAGCCCCAGCATTTT.

V usage is TRBV4-1 and J usage is TRBJ2-1; no firm D call. The CDR3 consists of 12 residues. V was clipped by 4 bases and J by 10 bases, with 11 bases between them. Looked up from germline, CDR1 is MGHRA and CDR2 is YSYEKL. The CDR3 region is CASSPSRLEQFF. The DNA of the CDR3 is TGCGCCAGCAGCCCGAGCAGGCTGGAGCAGTTCTTC.